The present TCR beta chain was sequenced within a study of Ad26.COV2.S vaccination and SARS-CoV-2 variants. TCRdb's copy holds only in-frame clones and misses some; the assay was immunoSEQ multiplex PCR. Of under 250,000 clones in the sample, approximately 88% were seen once. Germline V CDR1 and CDR2: SGHKS, YYEKEE (reference sequence). V was clipped by 4 bases and J by 1 base; unmatched bases: 7. The CDR3 is 17 residues long. This sample's treatment: some 19 received Ad26.COV2.S at low or high dose, single or two shots; 5 received placebo; per-sample allocation not given. All samples were drawn on day 63, counting from the first vaccine or placebo injection.

J is TRBJ2-3 and V is TRBV5-5; 12 bases are a match to TRBD2. This clonotype originated in a person between 18 and 65 years old who received the Ad26.COV2.S COVID-19 vaccine or a placebo. Sample: peripheral blood, taken in a trial of Ad26.COV2.S vaccine versus placebo. In nucleotides, the CDR3 is TGTGCCAGCAGCCCACCGGGACTAGCGGGTGGCACAGATACGCAGTATTTT. Protein sequence: CASSPPGLAGGTDTQYF.